The 18 T cell receptor beta chains in this list originate from one sample, sequenced in a study of shared clonotypes between healthy human individuals. The repertoire was sequenced with immunoSEQ multiplex PCR; TCRdb's copy has only in-frame clones and lacks some. The sample has more than 850,000 clones, about 80% seen once; the top ten hold 0.4% to 0.55%. The sequenced sample was memory CD4+ T cells from PBMCs. Subset meaning: CD45RA-negative fraction. These receptors originate from a man between 18 and 35 years old in good health. Some clones in this sample may be carry-over from other donors' samples.

The rearrangement uses TRBV2 and TRBJ2-5; D gene uncertain. The CDR3 spans 11 residues. CDR1 and CDR2 (germline): SNHLY, FYNNEI. Between the trimmed V and J ends, which lost 7 bases and 5 bases, there was a span of 8 bases. In DNA form, the CDR3 reads TGTGCCAGCAACGACTTCGAGACCCAGTACTTC. Protein sequence: CASNDFETQYF.

This rearrangement joins TRBV29-1 to TRBJ1-2; 8 bases are a match to TRBD1. Germline lookup yields CDR1 SQVTM and CDR2 ANQGSEA. The CDR3 extends over 15 amino acids. Trimming cost V 3 bases and J 8 bases; bases outside gene matches: 14. CDR3 sequence: CSVERQGLGEVGYTF. DNA of the CDR3: TGCAGCGTTGAGAGACAGGGGTTAGGTGAGGTGGGCTACACCTTC.

The chain's CDR3 is CASSQPGTGAYEQYF. The CDR3 DNA reads TGTGCCAGCAGCCAGCCCGGGACAGGAGCCTACGAGCAGTACTTC. V gene TRBV28 combines with J gene TRBJ2-7; 8 nucleotides agree with TRBD1. The CDR3 sequence is 15 residues long. Germline V gene lookup returns CDR1 MDHEN and CDR2 SYDVKM. V lost 6 bases and J lost 2; bases outside the gene matches: 9.

The chain is built from TRBV28 and TRBJ1-5; D is undetermined. This CDR3 has 11 amino acids. CDR1 is MDHEN and CDR2 is SYDVKM in the germline V gene. Trimming took off 5 bases at V and 4 bases at J, with 3 bases between the two ends. CDR3 DNA: TGTGCCAGCAGTACTAATCAGCCCCAGCATTTT. Encoded protein: CASSTNQPQHF.

This chain connects TRBV14 to TRBJ2-5, with D perhaps TRBD2 (5 bases). The V gene's germline CDR1 is SGHDN and CDR2 FVKESK. This CDR3 contains 12 residues. V was pared by 8 bases and J by 4 bases, with 11 bases between. The CDR3 DNA sequence: TGTGCCAGCGGGAGCACGGCAGAGACCCAGTACTTC. This sequence encodes CASGSTAETQYF.

V and J are TRBV5-4 and TRBJ2-2; TRBD2 matches 7 bases. The CDR3 spans 16 residues. The V gene's germline CDR1 is SGHNT and CDR2 YYREEE (reference sequence). With V trimmed by 4 bases and J by 5 bases, 11 bases remained unmatched. The CDR3 bases are TGTGCCAGCAGCCCCTCTAGCGGAGGTTGGACCGGGGAGCTGTTTTTT. It translates to CASSPSSGGWTGELFF.

There are a few counts of this clone. This chain uses TRBV6-6 with TRBJ2-1; D remains ambiguous. V lost 5 bases, J lost 8 bases, and 7 bases lay in between. CDR3 length: 11 residues. Germline V gives CDR1 MNHNY, CDR2 SVGAGI (reference sequence). The CDR3 DNA reads as TGTGCCAGCAGTCGACGGGATGAGCAGTTCTTC. It specifies CASSRRDEQFF.

This clone was observed once. The rearrangement joins TRBV4-1 to TRBJ2-7; 10 bases are shared with TRBD1. The CDR3 has 16 amino acids. Germline V gene data show CDR1 as MGHRA and CDR2 as YSYEKL. V trimming: 2 bases; J trimming: 5 bases; junction bases outside the gene matches: 9. Written as DNA, the CDR3 is TGCGCCAGCAGCCAACTAGTGGGACAGGGGACGCACGAGCAGTACTTC. It is translated as CASSQLVGQGTHEQYF.

This clone occurred once. V and J are TRBV6-5 and TRBJ1-1, with 7 bases matching TRBD1. The V segment lost 7 bases and the J segment 4 bases; nucleotides outside the gene matches: 9. Germline CDR1 is MNHEY and CDR2 is SVGAGI. The CDR3 contains 14 residues. The CDR3 coding sequence is TGTGCCAGCATTCGGGAGGCAGGGGGCACTGAAGCTTTCTTT. Translated: CASIREAGGTEAFF.

The rearrangement joins TRBV10-3 to TRBJ2-4; D may correspond to TRBD1 or TRBD2 (5 bases each). The CDR3 contains 14 residues. Germline V gives CDR1 ENHRY, CDR2 SYGVKD. The CDR3 DNA follows: TGTGCATACGAGGGGCGACTAGCCAAAAACATTCAGTACTTC. Translation: CAYEGRLAKNIQYF.

On this clone itself: This CDR3 is also generated by other DNA sequences in the sample. Here the CDR3 reads CASSRGSSYEQYF. The CDR3 bases are TGTGCCAGCAGCAGGGGGAGCTCCTACGAGCAGTACTTC. The J gene is TRBJ2-7, the V gene TRBV9; D perhaps matches TRBD1 (6 bases). This CDR3 is 13 amino acids long. V lost 4 bases and J 0 bases, leaving 8 bases between the germline ends. The germline CDR1 and CDR2 sequences are SGDLS and YYNGEE. The full variable domain, rest sourced from reference TRBV9 and TRBJ2-7, is DSGVTQTPKHLITATGQRVTLRCSPRSGDLSVYWYQQSLDQGLQFLIQYYNGEERAKGNILERFSAQQFPDLHSELNLSSLELGDSALYFCASSRGSSYEQYFGPGTRLTVT.

The chain combines TRBV27 with TRBJ2-5, with D unclear. Per the germline V gene, CDR1 is MNHEY and CDR2 is SMNVEV (reference sequence). The CDR3 has 15 residues. The V end was cut by 0 bases, the J end by 5 bases, with 13 bases between. CDR3 protein: CASSLSRWSWETQYF. In nucleotides, the CDR3 is TGTGCCAGCAGTTTATCCCGGTGGAGTTGGGAGACCCAGTACTTC.

Only a few counts were recorded for this clone. The chain couples TRBV7-2 to TRBJ1-5; D gene ambiguous. This CDR3 comprises 15 residues. V was clipped by 5 bases and J by 4 bases, with 15 bases between them. Germline CDR1 SGHTA, CDR2 FQGNSA. CDR3 loop: CASSPESGKNQPQHF. The DNA for the CDR3 is TGTGCCAGCAGCCCCGAGTCGGGGAAAAATCAGCCCCAGCATTTT.

This clone was seen only once. This rearrangement joins TRBV5-1 to TRBJ1-1, with 10 bases fitting TRBD1. V shed 1 base and J 6 bases; nucleotides not matched to a gene: 15. CDR3 size: 18 residues. The V gene's germline CDR1 is SGHRS and CDR2 YFSETQ. The CDR3: CASSLWSGQGRRSSEAFF. DNA for the CDR3: TGCGCCAGCAGCTTGTGGTCGGGACAGGGGCGCCGGTCGTCTGAAGCTTTCTTT.

V usage is TRBV28 and J usage is TRBJ1-4; 9 positions match TRBD1. The CDR3 is 15 residues long. The germline CDR1 and CDR2 sequences are MDHEN and SYDVKM. Germline trimming cut 3 bases from V and 4 bases from J; bases unmatched to any gene: 3. This CDR3 reads CASSLADRGNEKLFF. Written as DNA, the CDR3 is TGTGCCAGCAGTTTGGCGGACAGGGGTAATGAAAAACTGTTTTTT. The full variable domain, with the rest looked up from reference TRBV28 and TRBJ1-4, is DVKVTQSSRYLVKRTGEKVFLECVQDMDHENMFWYRQDPGLGLRLIYFSYDVKMKEKGDIPEGYSVSREKKERFSLILESASTNQTSMYLCASSLADRGNEKLFFGSGTQLSVL.

The chain recombines TRBV10-3 with TRBJ2-1; 11 bases line up with TRBD2. The V gene end was trimmed by 10 bases and the J gene end by 8 bases; junction bases not matched to a gene: 7. The CDR3 spans 13 residues. Germline CDR1 ENHRY, CDR2 SYGVKD. CDR3 region: CATKTSGNDEQFF. As DNA, the CDR3 is TGTGCCACGAAGACTAGCGGGAACGATGAGCAGTTCTTC.

The V call is TRBV4-1, the J call TRBJ2-3; D possibly corresponds to TRBD2 (5 bases). V lost 1 base, J lost 4 bases, and 15 bases lay in between. Germline V gene data show CDR1 as MGHRA and CDR2 as YSYEKL. The CDR3 extends over 16 amino acids. The CDR3 nucleotides are TGCGCCAGCAGCCAAGGGGTATCGGGGTACGCAGATACGCAGTATTTT. Its translation: CASSQGVSGYADTQYF.

This chain links TRBV7-2 with TRBJ1-1; maybe TRBD1 (6 bases). Germline V lookup: CDR1 SGHTA, CDR2 FQGNSA. This CDR3 has 14 amino acids. V lost 5 bases, J lost 5 bases, and 15 bases lay in between. The CDR3 DNA reads as TGTGCCAGCAGCCTCACAGGGCCGGGAACTGAAGCTTTCTTT. Its translation is CASSLTGPGTEAFF.